One and the same sample provided the 27 T cell receptor beta chains below, sequenced in a study of beta chain features in type 1 diabetes. Overall study results and limits: Patients with Type 1 diabetes showed moderately but significantly shorter TCRB CDR3s in all four CD4+ subsets.

Their target antigens are unknown. Investigators reverse transcribed all isolated RNA, so they sequenced expressed TCRB transcripts. Clones were sequenced by immunoSEQ multiplex PCR, and TCRdb holds only the in-frame ones, with some missing. The table includes some 350,000 clones, less than 15% detected once. Material: naive CD4+ T cells from blood. These receptors were taken from a woman aged 18-29 years with type 1 diabetes.

This clone has more than one count but fewer than ten. In DNA form, the CDR3 reads TGCAGCGTTGGGTCTAGCGGGGGGTTCACAGATACGCAGTATTTT. Protein: CSVGSSGGFTDTQYF. This rearrangement joins TRBV29-1 to TRBJ2-3; 11 nucleotides match TRBD2. Germline V gene sequence: CDR1 SQVTM, CDR2 ANQGSEA. This CDR3 is 15 amino acids long. The V and J ends lost 4 bases and 2 bases, in that order; junction bases with no gene match: 5.

This clone was counted only a few times. The sample has other DNA sequences that encode this CDR3 too. J is TRBJ2-1 and V is TRBV18; 14 nucleotides agree with TRBD2. J lost 10 bases, V lost 3 bases, and 5 bases had no gene match. Germline V gene sequence: CDR1 KGHSH, CDR2 LQKENI. CDR3 length: 15 residues. As DNA, the CDR3 is TGTGCCAGCTCACCCGGGACTAGCGGGAGAAACGAGCAGTTCTTC. This encodes CASSPGTSGRNEQFF.

The chain links TRBV18 to TRBJ1-1; 8 bases fit TRBD1. The CDR3 consists of 15 residues. Germline V CDR1 and CDR2: KGHSH, LQKENI. The V and J ends lost 2 bases and 3 bases, in that order; junction bases with no gene match: 5. The CDR3 protein is CASSPMDRADTEAFF. CDR3 in DNA: TGTGCCAGCTCACCAATGGACAGGGCTGACACTGAAGCTTTCTTT.

The chain has TRBV5-6 and TRBJ1-5, with unresolved D. CDR3 size: 15 residues. CDR1 and CDR2 from the germline V gene are SGHDT and YYEEEE. V was pared by 2 bases and J by 9 bases, with 18 bases between. CDR3 protein: CASSFYQVPNLPQHF. The CDR3 DNA follows: TGTGCCAGCAGCTTTTATCAGGTCCCCAATTTGCCCCAGCATTTT. Supplemented by reference TRBV5-6 and TRBJ1-5, the full variable domain reads DAGVTQSPTHLIKTRGQQVTLRCSPKSGHDTVSWYQQALGQGPQFIFQYYEEEERQRGNFPDRFSGHQFPNYSSELNVNALLLGDSALYLCASSFYQVPNLPQHFGDGTRLSIL.

A few counts support this clone. The rearrangement links TRBV30 to TRBJ2-7; 9 nucleotides agree with TRBD2. This CDR3 comprises 14 residues. Losses at the gene ends were 1 base for V and 6 bases for J; bases not matched to a gene: 7. The germline V gene encodes CDR1 GTSNPN and CDR2 SVGIG (reference sequence). The CDR3 DNA sequence: TGTGCCTGGAGTGCGGGACTAGCAGAGCGCGAGCAGTACGTC. This sequence encodes CAWSAGLAEREQYV.

The CDR3 DNA reads as TGTGCCAGCAGTGAGAAGCGGCGGAACACCGGGGAGCTGTTTTTT. It yields the protein CASSEKRRNTGELFF. The gene calls are TRBV2 and TRBJ2-2; D might be TRBD2 (5 bases). Germline CDR1 reads SNHLY; CDR2 reads FYNNEI. V lost 3 bases and J lost 1, with 9 bases in between. The CDR3 spans 15 residues.

This clone came up a few times. The V gene is TRBV11-2, the J gene TRBJ2-2; tentative D call: TRBD1 (5 bases). The germline gives CDR1 SGHAT, CDR2 FQNNGV. V lost 4 bases, J lost 6 bases, and 15 bases lay in between. CDR3 length: 15 residues. CDR3 DNA: TGTGCCAGCAGCTCCGTCAGTGGGGCGGCCGGGGAGCTGTTTTTT. It translates to CASSSVSGAAGELFF.

This clone was seen a few times. The chain carries TRBV7-2 and TRBJ2-3, with D uncertain. The CDR3 consists of 13 residues. Germline lookup yields CDR1 SGHTA and CDR2 FQGNSA. V was pared by 5 bases and J by 6 bases, with 12 bases between. The CDR3 bases are TGTGCCAGCAGCCCTACCGAATGGGATACGCAGTATTTT. It encodes CASSPTEWDTQYF.

This clone was picked up a small number of times. The CDR3 sequence is CASRRGGLMGQVTDTQYF. DNA for the CDR3: TGTGCCAGCCGACGAGGGGGGTTAATGGGACAGGTCACAGATACGCAGTATTTT. The J gene is TRBJ2-3, the V gene TRBV27; 8 nucleotides match TRBD1. V dropped 8 bases and J dropped 2; count of bases not matched to a gene: 18. The CDR3 loop spans 18 amino acids. CDR1 MNHEY and CDR2 SMNVEV come from the germline V gene (reference sequence).

The chain links TRBV7-9 to TRBJ2-7; 10 bases agree with TRBD2. The CDR3 extends over 13 amino acids. Germline V gives CDR1 SEHNR, CDR2 FQNEAQ (reference sequence). With 10 bases clipped from V and 0 bases from J, the junction kept 3 bases outside the gene matches. CDR3 sequence reads: CATGTSVSYEQYF. The CDR3 nucleotides are TGTGCCACAGGGACTAGCGTCTCCTACGAGCAGTACTTC.

The chain joins TRBV28 to TRBJ1-5, with D maybe TRBD1 (5 bases). Germline V lookup: CDR1 MDHEN, CDR2 SYDVKM. This CDR3 spans 14 amino acids. The ends were cut back, 7 bases at V and 2 bases at J, with 12 bases in the middle. The CDR3 nucleotides read TGTGCCAGCATTCAGGGCGATGGCAATCAGCCCCAGCATTTT. Protein: CASIQGDGNQPQHF.

This clone occurred a few times. V is TRBV7-9 and J is TRBJ1-5; 7 bases match TRBD1. The V and J ends lost 5 bases and 2 bases, in that order; junction bases with no gene match: 6. The CDR3 loop spans 15 amino acids. The germline V gene has CDR1 SEHNR and CDR2 FQNEAQ (reference sequence). CDR3 amino acids: CASSKGGFGNQPQHF. CDR3 bases: TGTGCCAGCAGCAAAGGGGGCTTCGGCAATCAGCCCCAGCATTTT. The whole variable domain, remainder taken from reference TRBV7-9 and TRBJ1-5, is DTGVSQNPRHKITKRGQNVTFRCDPISEHNRLYWYRQTLGQGPEFLTYFQNEAQLEKSRLLSDRFSAERPKGSFSTLEIQRTEQGDSAMYLCASSKGGFGNQPQHFGDGTRLSIL.

This clone showed up just a few times. CDR3 coding DNA: TGCAGCGTTGAGGGACAGGGTGGGAATACGCAGTATTTT. It specifies CSVEGQGGNTQYF. The chain carries TRBV29-1 and TRBJ2-3; 9 bases match TRBD1. Germline CDR1 is SQVTM and CDR2 is ANQGSEA. The CDR3 is 13 residues long. Trimming at V came to 3 bases and at J to 7 bases, leaving 5 bases not matched to a gene.

V usage is TRBV29-1 and J usage is TRBJ2-1, with D possibly matching TRBD1 (6 bases). Trimming stripped 8 bases from V and 5 bases from J, with 16 bases between. The CDR3 totals 13 residues. Germline-derived CDR1 and CDR2 are SQVTM and ANQGSEA. CDR3 amino acids: CSSARQVDNEQFF. The CDR3 DNA follows: TGCAGCTCCGCGAGACAGGTAGACAATGAGCAGTTCTTC.

The V call is TRBV5-1, the J call TRBJ2-5, with TRBD2 as a possible D gene (6 bases). V was clipped by 3 bases and J by 5 bases, with 17 bases between them. The CDR3 runs 15 residues. Germline assignment: CDR1 SGHRS and CDR2 YFSETQ. CDR3 protein: CASSSETRGDETQYF. The CDR3 DNA sequence: TGCGCCAGCAGCTCTGAGACTAGGGGTGACGAGACCCAGTACTTC.

This clone was seen a handful of times. The V and J genes are TRBV4-3 and TRBJ1-5; possibly TRBD1 for D (5 bases). Germline CDR1 is LGHNA and CDR2 is YSLEER. The CDR3 sequence is 14 residues long. Between the trimmed V and J ends, which lost 0 bases and 9 bases, there was a span of 12 bases. For the CDR3, the DNA is TGCGCCAGCAGCCAAGATCTGGGGCTAAGGCCCCAGCATTTT. Its translation: CASSQDLGLRPQHF.

The chain carries TRBV7-9 and TRBJ2-6; TRBD1 might be the D (5 bases). Germline V gene data show CDR1 as SEHNR and CDR2 as FQNEAQ (reference sequence). This CDR3 is 18 amino acids long. Between the trimmed V and J ends, which lost 2 bases and 0 bases, there was a span of 14 bases. In nucleotides, the CDR3 is TGTGCCAGCAGCTTAAGGGGCCGAAAGAGCTCTGGGGCCAACGTCCTGACTTTC. Translating gives CASSLRGRKSSGANVLTF.

This clone was counted between two and nine times. J is TRBJ1-5 and V is TRBV30; 8 bases match TRBD1. The germline V gene has CDR1 GTSNPN and CDR2 SVGIG (reference sequence). J gave up 7 bases and V 4 bases, and 6 bases lay outside the gene matches. CDR3 length: 13 amino acids. CDR3 bases: TGTGCCTGGACAGGGGGCGAGGGACAGCCCCAGCATTTT. It yields the protein CAWTGGEGQPQHF.

V gene TRBV6-5 combines with J gene TRBJ2-5; 8 bases are shared with TRBD1. The CDR3 runs to 14 residues. V lost 7 bases to trimming and J lost 2 bases; unmatched junction nucleotides: 6. Germline assignment: CDR1 MNHEY and CDR2 SVGAGI. CDR3 in DNA: TGTGCCAGCAATGGGAGGACAGGGCAAGAGACCCAGTACTTC. It codes for CASNGRTGQETQYF.

The table lists this clone with a few counts. The rearrangement uses TRBV19 and TRBJ2-7; 11 bases agree with TRBD1. V was clipped by 6 bases and J by 5 bases; unmatched bases: 9. The CDR3 has 15 residues. The V gene's germline CDR1 is LNHDA and CDR2 SQIVND (reference sequence). The CDR3 sequence is CASSSGTGGPHEQYF. Written as DNA, the CDR3 is TGTGCCAGTAGCTCCGGGACAGGGGGTCCCCACGAGCAGTACTTC.

V gene TRBV11-3 combines with J gene TRBJ2-1; TRBD1 might be the D (6 bases). This CDR3 contains 16 residues. The V gene lost 5 bases and the J gene lost 3 bases, with 17 bases spanning the gap. Germline CDR1 SGHNT, CDR2 YENEEA. The CDR3 reads CASSPIQGSLYNEQFF. The CDR3 bases are TGTGCCAGCAGCCCTATACAGGGCTCTCTCTACAATGAGCAGTTCTTC.

CDR3 DNA: TGCGCCAGCAGCCAATTGACAGGGGCGGGGAACACTGAAGCTTTCTTT. Protein sequence: CASSQLTGAGNTEAFF. This rearrangement joins TRBV5-1 to TRBJ1-1; 8 nucleotides line up with TRBD1. V was clipped by 4 bases and J by 1 base; unmatched bases: 9. This CDR3 region has 16 residues. The germline V gene has CDR1 SGHRS and CDR2 YFSETQ.

The chain is built from TRBV15 and TRBJ2-1, with 10 positions matching TRBD2. Germline V gene data show CDR1 as LNHNV and CDR2 as YYDKDF (reference sequence). CDR3 length: 19 amino acids. The J segment lost 7 bases and the V segment lost 0 bases, leaving 15 bases of the junction unmatched. The CDR3 spells CATSREASGSPVPGNEQFF. CDR3 nucleotide sequence: TGTGCCACCAGCAGAGAGGCTAGCGGGAGCCCAGTCCCGGGGAATGAGCAGTTCTTC.

This clone turned up a few times. The genes are TRBV4-2 and TRBJ2-2; 11 nucleotides match TRBD2. This CDR3 region has 17 residues. V lost 0 bases and J lost 5; bases outside the gene matches: 5. Germline V gene data show CDR1 as LGHNA and CDR2 as YNFKEQ. The CDR3 DNA reads TGTGCCAGCAGCCAAGAGGTAGCGGGAGGGCCAACCGGGGAGCTGTTTTTT. It specifies CASSQEVAGGPTGELFF.

This clone was seen a few times. The V call is TRBV20-1, the J call TRBJ2-7; no firm D call. Germline V gene data show CDR1 as DFQATT and CDR2 as SNEGSKA (reference sequence). Trimming cost V 5 bases and J 4 bases, with 9 bases left between them. The CDR3 totals 11 residues. CDR3 in DNA: TGCAGTGCTGCCCTGAGTTACGAGCAGTACTTC. Translated: CSAALSYEQYF.

CDR3 DNA sequence: TGTGCCAGCAGCTTGGCGGGGATCCAAGAGACCCAGTACTTC. Its translation is CASSLAGIQETQYF. The rearrangement uses TRBV5-6 and TRBJ2-5, with a weak D call TRBD2 (5 bases). The V gene lost 0 bases and the J gene lost 1 base, with 7 bases spanning the gap. CDR1 is SGHDT, CDR2 YYEEEE, per germline. The CDR3 totals 14 residues.

The J gene is TRBJ1-2, the V gene TRBV30; 12 nucleotides align to TRBD1. This CDR3 is built from 13 residues. The ends lost 4 bases at V and 6 bases at J; junction bases unmatched: 3. Germline CDR1 reads GTSNPN; CDR2 reads SVGIG (reference sequence). Here the CDR3 reads CAWNRDRGHGYTF. CDR3 bases: TGTGCCTGGAACCGGGACAGGGGGCATGGCTACACCTTC.